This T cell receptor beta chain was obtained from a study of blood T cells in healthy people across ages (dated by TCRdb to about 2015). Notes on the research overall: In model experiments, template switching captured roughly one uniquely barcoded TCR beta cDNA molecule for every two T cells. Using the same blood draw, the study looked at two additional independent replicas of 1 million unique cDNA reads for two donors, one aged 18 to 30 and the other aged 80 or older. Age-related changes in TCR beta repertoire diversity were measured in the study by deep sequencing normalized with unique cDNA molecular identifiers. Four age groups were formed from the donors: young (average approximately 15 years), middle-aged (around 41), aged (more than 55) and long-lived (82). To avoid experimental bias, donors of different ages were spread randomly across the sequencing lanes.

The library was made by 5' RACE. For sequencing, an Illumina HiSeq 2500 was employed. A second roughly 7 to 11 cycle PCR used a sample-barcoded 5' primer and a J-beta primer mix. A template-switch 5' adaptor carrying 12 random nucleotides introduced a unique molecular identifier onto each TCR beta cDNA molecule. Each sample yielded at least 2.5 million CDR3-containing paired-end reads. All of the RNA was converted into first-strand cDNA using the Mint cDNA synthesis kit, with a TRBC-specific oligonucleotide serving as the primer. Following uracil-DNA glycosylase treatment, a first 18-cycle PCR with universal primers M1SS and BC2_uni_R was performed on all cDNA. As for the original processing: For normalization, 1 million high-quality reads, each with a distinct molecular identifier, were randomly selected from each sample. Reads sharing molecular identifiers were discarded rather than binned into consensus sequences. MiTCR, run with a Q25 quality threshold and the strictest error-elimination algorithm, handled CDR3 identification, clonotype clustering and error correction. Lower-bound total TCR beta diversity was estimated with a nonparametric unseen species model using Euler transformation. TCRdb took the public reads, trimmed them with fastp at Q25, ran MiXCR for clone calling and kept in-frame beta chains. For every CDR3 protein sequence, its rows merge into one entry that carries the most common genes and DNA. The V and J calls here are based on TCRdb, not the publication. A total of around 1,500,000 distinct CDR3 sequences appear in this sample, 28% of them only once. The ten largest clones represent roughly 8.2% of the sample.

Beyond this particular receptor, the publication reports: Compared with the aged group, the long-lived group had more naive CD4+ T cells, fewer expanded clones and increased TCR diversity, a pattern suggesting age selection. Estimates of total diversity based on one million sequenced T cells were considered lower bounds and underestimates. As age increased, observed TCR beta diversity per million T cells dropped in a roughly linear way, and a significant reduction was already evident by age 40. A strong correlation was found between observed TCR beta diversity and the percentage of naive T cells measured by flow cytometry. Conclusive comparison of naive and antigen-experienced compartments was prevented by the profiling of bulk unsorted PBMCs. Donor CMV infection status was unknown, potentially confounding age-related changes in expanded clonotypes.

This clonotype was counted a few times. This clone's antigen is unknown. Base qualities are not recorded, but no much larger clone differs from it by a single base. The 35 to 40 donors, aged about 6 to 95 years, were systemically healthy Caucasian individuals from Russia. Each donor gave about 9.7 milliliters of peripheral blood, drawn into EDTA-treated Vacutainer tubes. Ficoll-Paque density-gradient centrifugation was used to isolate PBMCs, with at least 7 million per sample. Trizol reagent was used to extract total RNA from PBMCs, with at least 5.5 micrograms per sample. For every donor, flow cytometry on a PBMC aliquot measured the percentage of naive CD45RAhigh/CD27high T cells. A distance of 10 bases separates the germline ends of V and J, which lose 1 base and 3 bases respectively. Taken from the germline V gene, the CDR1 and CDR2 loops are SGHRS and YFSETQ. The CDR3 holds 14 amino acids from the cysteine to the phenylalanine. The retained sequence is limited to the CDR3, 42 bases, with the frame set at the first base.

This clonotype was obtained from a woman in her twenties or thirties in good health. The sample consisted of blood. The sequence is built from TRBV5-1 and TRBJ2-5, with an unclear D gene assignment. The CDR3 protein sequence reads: CASSLLAAKETQYF. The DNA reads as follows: TGCGCCAGCAGCTTGTTGGCAGCAAAAGAGACCCAGTACTTC.